This TCR beta chain stems from a study of blood T cell repertoires in COVID-19. In germline, CDR1 is SGHDT, CDR2 YYEEEE. The junction had 5 bases not matched to a gene; V was cut back by 2 bases and J by 1 base. The CDR3 length is 16 residues. As handled by the study authors: Amplification from reference gene primers served as the basis for estimated nucleated cell counts. Measured with immunoSEQ multiplex PCR; TCRdb has only the in-frame clones, and not every one. The V and J calls and clone size come from that table; D and trimming were worked out from the DNA. The sample consists of about 260,000 clones, roughly 90% of them appearing once.

The TCR sequence derives from a man between 35 and 55 years old who had been exposed to COVID-19. The gene calls are TRBV5-6 and TRBJ1-1; 10 bases are a match to TRBD1. Sequencing was done on a sample of PBMCs or T cells enriched from blood (not recorded which). CDR3 DNA sequence: TGTGCCAGCAGCTTCTGGGACAGGGGTTCGAACACTGAAGCTTTCTTT. It translates to CASSFWDRGSNTEAFF.